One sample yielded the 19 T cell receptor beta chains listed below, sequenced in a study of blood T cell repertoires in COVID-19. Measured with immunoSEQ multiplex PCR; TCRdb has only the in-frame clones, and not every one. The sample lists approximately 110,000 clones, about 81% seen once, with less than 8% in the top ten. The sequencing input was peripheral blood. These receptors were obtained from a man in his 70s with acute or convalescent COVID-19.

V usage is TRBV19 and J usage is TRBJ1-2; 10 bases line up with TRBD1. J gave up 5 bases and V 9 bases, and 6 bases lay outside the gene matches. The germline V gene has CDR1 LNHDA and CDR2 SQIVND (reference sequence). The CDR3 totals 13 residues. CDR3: CASNPGQGYGYTF. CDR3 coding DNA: TGTGCCAGCAACCCGGGACAGGGGTATGGCTACACCTTC.

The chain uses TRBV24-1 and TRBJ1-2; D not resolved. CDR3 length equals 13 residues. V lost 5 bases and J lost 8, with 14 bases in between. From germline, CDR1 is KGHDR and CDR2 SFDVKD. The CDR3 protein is CATSVSESGGYTF. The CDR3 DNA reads TGTGCCACCAGTGTTAGTGAGTCCGGGGGCTACACCTTC.

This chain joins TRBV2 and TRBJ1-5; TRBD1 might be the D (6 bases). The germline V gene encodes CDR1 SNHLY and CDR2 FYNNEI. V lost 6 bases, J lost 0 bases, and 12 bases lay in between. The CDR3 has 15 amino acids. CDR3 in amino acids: CASSPDRNSNQPQHF. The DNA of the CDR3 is TGTGCCAGCAGCCCGGACAGAAATAGCAATCAGCCCCAGCATTTT.

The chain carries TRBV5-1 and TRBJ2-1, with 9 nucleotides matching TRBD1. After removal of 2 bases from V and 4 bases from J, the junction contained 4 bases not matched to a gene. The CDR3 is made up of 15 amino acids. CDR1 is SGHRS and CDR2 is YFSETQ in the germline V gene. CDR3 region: CASSLQGANYNEQFF. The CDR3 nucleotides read TGCGCCAGCAGCTTACAGGGGGCGAATTACAATGAGCAGTTCTTC.

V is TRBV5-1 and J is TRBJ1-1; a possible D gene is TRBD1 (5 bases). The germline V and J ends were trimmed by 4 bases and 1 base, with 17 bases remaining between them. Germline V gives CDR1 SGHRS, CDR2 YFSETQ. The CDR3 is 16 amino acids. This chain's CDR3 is CASSSRGGGTNTEAFF. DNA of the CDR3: TGCGCCAGCAGCAGCCGAGGTGGCGGGACGAACACTGAAGCTTTCTTT.

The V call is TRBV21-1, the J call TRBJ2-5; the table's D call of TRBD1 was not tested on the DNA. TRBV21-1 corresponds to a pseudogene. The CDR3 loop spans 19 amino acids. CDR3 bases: TGTGCCAGCAGCACCCGCCCTCGGCAGGGCCGTTATTTTTCGGAGACCCAGTACTTC. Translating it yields CASSTRPRQGRYFSETQYF.

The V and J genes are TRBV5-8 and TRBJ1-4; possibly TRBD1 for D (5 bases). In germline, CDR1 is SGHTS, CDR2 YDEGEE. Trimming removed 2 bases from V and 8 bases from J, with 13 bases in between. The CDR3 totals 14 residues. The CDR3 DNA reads TGTGCCAGCAGCTTTGGACAAAGGAAGGAAAAACTGTTTTTT. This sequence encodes CASSFGQRKEKLFF.

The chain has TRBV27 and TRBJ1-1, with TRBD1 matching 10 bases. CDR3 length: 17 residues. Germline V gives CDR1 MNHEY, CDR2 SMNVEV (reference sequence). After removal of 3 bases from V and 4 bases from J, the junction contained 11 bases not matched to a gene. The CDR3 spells CASSFLRGQGTSTEAFF. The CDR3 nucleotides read TGTGCCAGCAGTTTCCTTCGGGGACAGGGGACGAGCACTGAAGCTTTCTTT.

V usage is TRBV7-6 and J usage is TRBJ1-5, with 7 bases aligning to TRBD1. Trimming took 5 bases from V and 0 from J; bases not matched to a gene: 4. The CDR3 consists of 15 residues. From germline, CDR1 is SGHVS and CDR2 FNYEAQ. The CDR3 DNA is TGTGCCAGCAGCGCTACAGGGGTTAGCAATCAGCCCCAGCATTTT. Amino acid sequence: CASSATGVSNQPQHF.

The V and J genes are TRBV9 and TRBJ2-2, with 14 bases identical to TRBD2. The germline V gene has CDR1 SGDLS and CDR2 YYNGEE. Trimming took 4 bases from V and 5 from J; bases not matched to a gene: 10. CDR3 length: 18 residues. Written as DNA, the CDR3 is TGTGCCAGCAGCCCCCGGGGGGGGACTAGCGGGGGAACCGGGGAGCTGTTTTTT. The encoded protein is CASSPRGGTSGGTGELFF.

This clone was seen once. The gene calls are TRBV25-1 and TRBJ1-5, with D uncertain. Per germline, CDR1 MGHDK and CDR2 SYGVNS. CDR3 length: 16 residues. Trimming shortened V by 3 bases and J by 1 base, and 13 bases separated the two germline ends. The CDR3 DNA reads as TGTGCCAGCAGTGACCCTAGGGAGGCGAGCAATCAGCCCCAGCATTTT. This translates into CASSDPREASNQPQHF. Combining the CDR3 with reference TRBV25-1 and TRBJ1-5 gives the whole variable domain EADIYQTPRYLVIGTGKKITLECSQTMGHDKMYWYQQDPGMELHLIHYSYGVNSTEKGDLSSESTVSRIRTEHFPLTLESARPSHTSQYLCASSDPREASNQPQHFGDGTRLSIL.

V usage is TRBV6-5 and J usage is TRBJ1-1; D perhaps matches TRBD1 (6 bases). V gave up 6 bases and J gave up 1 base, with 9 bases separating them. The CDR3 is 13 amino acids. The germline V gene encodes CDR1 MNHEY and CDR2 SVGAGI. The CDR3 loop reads CASRDRRNTEAFF. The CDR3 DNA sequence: TGTGCCAGCAGAGACAGGAGGAACACTGAAGCTTTCTTT.

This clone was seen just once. For the CDR3, the DNA is TGTGCCAGCAGTGACTCGACTAGCGGCTACAATGAGCAGTTCTTC. Protein product: CASSDSTSGYNEQFF. The chain has TRBV6-4 and TRBJ2-1, with TRBD2 matching over 9 bases. The CDR3 runs 15 residues. Germline V CDR1 and CDR2: MRHNA, SNTAGT. The V and J ends lost 0 bases and 3 bases, in that order; junction bases with no gene match: 0.

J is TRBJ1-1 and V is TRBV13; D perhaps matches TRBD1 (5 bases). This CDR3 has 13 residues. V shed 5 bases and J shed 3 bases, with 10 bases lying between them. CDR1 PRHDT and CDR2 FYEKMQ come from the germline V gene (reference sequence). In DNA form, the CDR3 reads TGTGCCAGCAGCCGTCGGGACTACACTGAAGCTTTCTTT. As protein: CASSRRDYTEAFF.

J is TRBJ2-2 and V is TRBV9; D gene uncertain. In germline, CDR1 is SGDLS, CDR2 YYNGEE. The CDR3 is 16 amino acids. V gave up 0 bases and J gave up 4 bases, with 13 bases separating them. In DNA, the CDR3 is TGTGCCAGCAGCGTAGATGTCGGAGCTACCACCGGGGAGCTGTTTTTT. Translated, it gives CASSVDVGATTGELFF.

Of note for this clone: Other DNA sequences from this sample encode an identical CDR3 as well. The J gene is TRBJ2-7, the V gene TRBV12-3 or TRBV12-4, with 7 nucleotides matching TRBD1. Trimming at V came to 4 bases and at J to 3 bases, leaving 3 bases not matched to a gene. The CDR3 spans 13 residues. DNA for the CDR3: TGTGCCAGCAGTTGGGACAGAAACTACGAGCAGTACTTC. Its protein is CASSWDRNYEQYF.

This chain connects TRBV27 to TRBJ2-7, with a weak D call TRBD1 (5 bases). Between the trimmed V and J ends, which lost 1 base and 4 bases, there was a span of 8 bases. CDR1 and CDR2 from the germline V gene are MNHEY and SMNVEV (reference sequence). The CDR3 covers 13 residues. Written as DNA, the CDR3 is TGTGCCAGCAGTTTATTGGACACATACGAGCAGTACTTC. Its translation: CASSLLDTYEQYF.

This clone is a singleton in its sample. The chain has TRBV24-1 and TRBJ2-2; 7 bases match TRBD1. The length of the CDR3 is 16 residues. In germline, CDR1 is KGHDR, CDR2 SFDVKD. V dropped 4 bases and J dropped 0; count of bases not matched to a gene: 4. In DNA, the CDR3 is TGTGCCACCAGTGAATCGGGACAGCCGAACACCGGGGAGCTGTTTTTT. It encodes CATSESGQPNTGELFF.

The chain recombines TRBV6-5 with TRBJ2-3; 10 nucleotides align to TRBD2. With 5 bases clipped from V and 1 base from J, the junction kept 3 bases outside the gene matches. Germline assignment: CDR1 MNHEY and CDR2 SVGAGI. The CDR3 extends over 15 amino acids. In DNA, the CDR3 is TGTGCCAGCAGTCCCGGGACTAGCGGCACAGATACGCAGTATTTT. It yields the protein CASSPGTSGTDTQYF.